This TCR beta chain was identified in a study of T cell responses to AZD1222 COVID-19 vaccine. The V and J ends lost 4 bases and 0 bases, in that order; junction bases with no gene match: 9. This CDR3 spans 17 amino acids. Germline V CDR1 and CDR2: LNHDA, SQIVND (reference sequence). TCRdb keeps only in-frame clones here, not all; method: immunoSEQ multiplex PCR. This table has tens of thousands of clones, 75% to 90% appearing once. This clone showed up just a few times. V is TRBV19 and J is TRBJ2-1; 7 nucleotides agree with TRBD2. The specimen was peripheral blood, collected 28 days after the second AZD1222 dose. The clonotype originates from an adult who received the AZD1222 COVID-19 vaccine. In DNA form, the CDR3 reads TGTGCCAGTAGTAGGGGCGGGAGACTCTCCTCCTACAATGAGCAGTTCTTC. Translated, it gives CASSRGGRLSSYNEQFF.